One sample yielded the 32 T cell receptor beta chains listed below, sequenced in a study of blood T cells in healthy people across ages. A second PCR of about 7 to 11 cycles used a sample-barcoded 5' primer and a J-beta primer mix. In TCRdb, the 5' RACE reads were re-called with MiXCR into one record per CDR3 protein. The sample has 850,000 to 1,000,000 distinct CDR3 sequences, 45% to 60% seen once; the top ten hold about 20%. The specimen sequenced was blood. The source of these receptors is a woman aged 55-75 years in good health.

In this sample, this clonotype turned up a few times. CDR3 nucleotide sequence: TGCGCCAGCGGGAATAGCGGGACTTACGAGCAGTACTTC. The encoded protein is CASGNSGTYEQYF. V usage is TRBV4-1 and J usage is TRBJ2-4, with 8 bases lining up with TRBD2. TRBJ2-7 explains the end of the DNA better; the J call may be wrong. The CDR3 spans 13 residues. CDR1 and CDR2 from the germline V gene are MGHRA and YSYEKL.

CDR3 loop: CASSQVLAGDNEQYF. DNA for the CDR3: TGCGCCAGCAGCCAAGTACTAGCGGGAGACAATGAGCAGTACTTC. This chain connects TRBV4-1 to TRBJ2-5, with 11 bases aligning to TRBD2. After removal of 1 base from V and 11 bases from J, the junction contained 9 bases not matched to a gene. In germline, CDR1 is MGHRA, CDR2 YSYEKL. The CDR3 is 15 residues long.

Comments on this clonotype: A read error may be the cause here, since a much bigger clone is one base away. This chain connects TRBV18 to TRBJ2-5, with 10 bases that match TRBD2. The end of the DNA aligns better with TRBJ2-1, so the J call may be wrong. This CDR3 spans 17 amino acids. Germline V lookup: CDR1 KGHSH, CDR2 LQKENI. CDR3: CASSSYSSGSFQETQFF. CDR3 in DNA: TGTGCCAGCTCCAGCTACTCTAGCGGGAGCTTCCAAGAGACCCAGTTCTTC.

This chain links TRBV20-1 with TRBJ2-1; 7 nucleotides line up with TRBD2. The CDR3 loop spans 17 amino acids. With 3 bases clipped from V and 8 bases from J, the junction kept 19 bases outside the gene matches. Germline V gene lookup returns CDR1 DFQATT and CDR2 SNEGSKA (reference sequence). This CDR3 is CSASSASASGPRDEQFF. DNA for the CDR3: TGCAGTGCTAGTTCGGCTAGTGCTAGCGGTCCTAGGGATGAGCAGTTCTTC.

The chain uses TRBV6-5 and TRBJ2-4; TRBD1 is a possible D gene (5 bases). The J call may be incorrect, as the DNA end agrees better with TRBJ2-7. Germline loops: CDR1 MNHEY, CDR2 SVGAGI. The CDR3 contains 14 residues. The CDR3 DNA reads TGTGCCAGCAGGCCCACCCGGACAAGGAACGAGCAGTACTTC. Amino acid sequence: CASRPTRTRNEQYF.

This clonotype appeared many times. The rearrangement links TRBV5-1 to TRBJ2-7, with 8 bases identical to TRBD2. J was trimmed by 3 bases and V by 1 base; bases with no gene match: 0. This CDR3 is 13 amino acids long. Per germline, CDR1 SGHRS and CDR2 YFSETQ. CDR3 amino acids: CASSLTSGYEQYF. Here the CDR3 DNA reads TGCGCCAGCAGCTTGACTAGCGGCTACGAGCAGTACTTC. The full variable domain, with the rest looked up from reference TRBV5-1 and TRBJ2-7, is KAGVTQTPRYLIKTRGQQVTLSCSPISGHRSVSWYQQTPGQGLQFLFEYFSETQRNKGNFPGRFSGRQFSNSRSEMNVSTLELGDSALYLCASSLTSGYEQYFGPGTRLTVT.

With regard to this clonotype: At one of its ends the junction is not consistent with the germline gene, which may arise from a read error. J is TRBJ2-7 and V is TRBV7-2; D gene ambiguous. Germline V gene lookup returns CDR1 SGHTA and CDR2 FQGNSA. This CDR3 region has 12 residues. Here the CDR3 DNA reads TGTGCCAGCAGCCGCCTACTCTACGGGCAGTACTTC. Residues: CASSRLLYGQYF.

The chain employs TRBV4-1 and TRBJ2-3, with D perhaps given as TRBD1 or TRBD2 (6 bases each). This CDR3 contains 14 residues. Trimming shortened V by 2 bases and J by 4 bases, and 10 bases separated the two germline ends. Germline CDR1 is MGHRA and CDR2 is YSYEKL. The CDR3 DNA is TGCGCCAGCAGCCAAATCGGGGGCGCAGATACGCAGTATTTT. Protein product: CASSQIGGADTQYF.

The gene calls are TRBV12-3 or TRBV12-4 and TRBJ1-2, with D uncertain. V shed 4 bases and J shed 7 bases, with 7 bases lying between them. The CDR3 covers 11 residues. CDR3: CASSSGPGYTF. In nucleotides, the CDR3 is TGTGCCAGCAGTTCTGGTCCTGGCTACACCTTC.

The chain's CDR3 is CASHGRDTVYGYTF. The CDR3 DNA is TGTGCCAGCCATGGCAGGGACACTGTCTATGGCTACACCTTC. This chain connects TRBV6-5 to TRBJ1-2; tentatively, D is TRBD1 (6 bases). CDR1 is MNHEY and CDR2 is SVGAGI in the germline V gene. The V end was cut by 8 bases, the J end by 4 bases, with 17 bases between. The length of the CDR3 is 14 residues.

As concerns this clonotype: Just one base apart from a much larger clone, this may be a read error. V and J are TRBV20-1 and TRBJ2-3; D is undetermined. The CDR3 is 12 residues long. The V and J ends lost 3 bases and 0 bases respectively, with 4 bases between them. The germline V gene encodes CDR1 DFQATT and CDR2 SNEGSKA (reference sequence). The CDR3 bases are TGCAGTGCTAGGTGGAGCACAGATACGCAGTATTTT. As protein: CSARWSTDTQYF.

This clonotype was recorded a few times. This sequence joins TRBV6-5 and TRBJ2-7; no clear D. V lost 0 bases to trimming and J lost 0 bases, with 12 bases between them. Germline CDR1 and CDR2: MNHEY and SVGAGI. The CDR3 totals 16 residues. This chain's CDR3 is CASSYSERASSYEQYF. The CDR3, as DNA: TGTGCCAGCAGTTACTCGGAGCGCGCCAGCTCCTACGAGCAGTACTTC.

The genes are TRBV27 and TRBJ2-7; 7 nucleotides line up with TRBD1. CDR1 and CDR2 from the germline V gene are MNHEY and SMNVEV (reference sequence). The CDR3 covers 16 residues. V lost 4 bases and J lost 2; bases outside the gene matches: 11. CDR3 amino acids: CASSSRTGRLTYEQYF. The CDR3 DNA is TGTGCCAGCAGTTCGAGGACAGGAAGGCTCACCTACGAGCAGTACTTC.

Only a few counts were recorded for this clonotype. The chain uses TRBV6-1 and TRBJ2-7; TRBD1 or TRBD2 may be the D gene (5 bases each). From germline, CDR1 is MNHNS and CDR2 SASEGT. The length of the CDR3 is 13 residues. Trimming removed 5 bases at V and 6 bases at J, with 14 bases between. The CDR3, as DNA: TGTGCCAGCAGTAGAGGGGAAGTCTCCGAGCAGTACTTC. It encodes CASSRGEVSEQYF.

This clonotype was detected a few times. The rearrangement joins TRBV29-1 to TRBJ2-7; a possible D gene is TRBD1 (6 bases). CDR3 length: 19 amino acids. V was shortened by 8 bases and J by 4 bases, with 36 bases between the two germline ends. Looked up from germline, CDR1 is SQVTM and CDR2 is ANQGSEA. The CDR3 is CSIQTGQPPFGTGDYEQYF. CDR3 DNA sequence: TGCAGCATCCAAACGGGACAACCTCCTTTCGGCACTGGGGATTACGAGCAGTACTTC.

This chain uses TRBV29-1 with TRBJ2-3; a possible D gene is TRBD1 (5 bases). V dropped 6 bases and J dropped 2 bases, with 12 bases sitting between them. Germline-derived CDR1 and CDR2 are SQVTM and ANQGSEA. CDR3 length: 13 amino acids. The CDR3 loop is CSVASDNTDTQYF. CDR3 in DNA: TGCAGCGTGGCCTCGGACAACACAGATACGCAGTATTTT.

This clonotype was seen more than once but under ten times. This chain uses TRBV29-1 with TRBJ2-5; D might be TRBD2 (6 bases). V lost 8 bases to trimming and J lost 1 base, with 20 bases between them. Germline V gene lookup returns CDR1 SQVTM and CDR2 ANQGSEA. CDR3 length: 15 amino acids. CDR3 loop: CSTSAGGRTQETQYF. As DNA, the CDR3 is TGCAGCACCTCGGCTGGAGGGAGGACCCAAGAGACCCAGTACTTC.

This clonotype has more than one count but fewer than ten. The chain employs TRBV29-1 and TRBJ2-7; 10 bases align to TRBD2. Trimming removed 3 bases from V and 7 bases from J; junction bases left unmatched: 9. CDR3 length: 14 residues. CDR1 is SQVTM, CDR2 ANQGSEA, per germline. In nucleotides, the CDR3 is TGCAGCGTTGATGTAGCGGGAGGACTGGGGGAGCAGTACTTC. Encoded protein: CSVDVAGGLGEQYF.

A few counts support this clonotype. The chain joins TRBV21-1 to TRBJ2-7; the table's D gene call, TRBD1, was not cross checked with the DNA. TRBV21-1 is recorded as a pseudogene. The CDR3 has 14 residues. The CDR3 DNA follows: TGTGCCAGCAGCAATCCAGAGGGGGTCTACGAGCAGTACTTC. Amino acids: CASSNPEGVYEQYF.

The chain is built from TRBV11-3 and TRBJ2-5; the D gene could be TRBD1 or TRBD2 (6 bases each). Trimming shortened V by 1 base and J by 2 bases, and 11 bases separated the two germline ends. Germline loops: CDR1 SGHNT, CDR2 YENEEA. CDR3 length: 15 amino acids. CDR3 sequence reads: CASSLGGGQQETQYF. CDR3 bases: TGTGCCAGCAGCTTAGGAGGGGGGCAGCAAGAGACCCAGTACTTC.

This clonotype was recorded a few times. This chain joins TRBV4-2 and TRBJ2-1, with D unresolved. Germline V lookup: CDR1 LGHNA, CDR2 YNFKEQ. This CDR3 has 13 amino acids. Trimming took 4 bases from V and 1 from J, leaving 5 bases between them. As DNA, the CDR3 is TGTGCCAGCAGCCCGCTTTCCTACAATGAGCAGTTCTTC. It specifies CASSPLSYNEQFF.

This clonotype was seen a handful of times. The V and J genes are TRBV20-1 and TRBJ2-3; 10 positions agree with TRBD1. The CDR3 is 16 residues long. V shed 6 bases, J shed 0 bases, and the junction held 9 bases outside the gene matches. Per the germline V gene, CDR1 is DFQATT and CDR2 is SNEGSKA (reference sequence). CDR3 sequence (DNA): TGCAGTGCCTTAGCGGGACAGGGGACTAGCACAGATACGCAGTATTTT. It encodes CSALAGQGTSTDTQYF.

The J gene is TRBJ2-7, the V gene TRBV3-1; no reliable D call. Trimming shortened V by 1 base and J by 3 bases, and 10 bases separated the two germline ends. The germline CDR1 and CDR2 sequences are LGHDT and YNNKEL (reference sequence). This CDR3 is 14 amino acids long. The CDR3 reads CASSQGQWGYEQYF. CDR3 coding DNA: TGTGCCAGCAGCCAAGGTCAGTGGGGCTACGAGCAGTACTTC.

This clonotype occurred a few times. CDR3 protein: CASSYAPGGRREQYF. The CDR3, as DNA: TGTGCCAGCAGTTACGCACCGGGAGGGCGTCGCGAGCAGTACTTC. The V call is TRBV6-2 or TRBV6-3, the J call TRBJ2-7, with TRBD2 matching over 8 bases. The V and J ends lost 2 bases and 6 bases, in that order; junction bases with no gene match: 9. This CDR3 comprises 15 residues. The germline CDR1 and CDR2 sequences are MNHEY and SVGEGT.

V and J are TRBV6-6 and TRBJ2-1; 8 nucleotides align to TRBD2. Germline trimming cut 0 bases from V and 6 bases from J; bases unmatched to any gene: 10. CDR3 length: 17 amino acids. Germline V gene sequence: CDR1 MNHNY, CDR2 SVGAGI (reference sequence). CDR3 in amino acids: CASSYSPGSGGRNEQFF. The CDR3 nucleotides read TGTGCCAGCAGTTACTCCCCTGGCAGCGGGGGACGCAATGAGCAGTTCTTC.

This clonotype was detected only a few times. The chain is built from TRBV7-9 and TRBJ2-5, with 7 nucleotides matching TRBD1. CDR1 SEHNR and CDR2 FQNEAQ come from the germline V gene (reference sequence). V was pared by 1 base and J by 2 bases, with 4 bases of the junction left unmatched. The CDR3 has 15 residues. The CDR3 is CASSLDWDSQETQYF. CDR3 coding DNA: TGTGCCAGCAGCTTAGACTGGGACAGTCAAGAGACCCAGTACTTC.

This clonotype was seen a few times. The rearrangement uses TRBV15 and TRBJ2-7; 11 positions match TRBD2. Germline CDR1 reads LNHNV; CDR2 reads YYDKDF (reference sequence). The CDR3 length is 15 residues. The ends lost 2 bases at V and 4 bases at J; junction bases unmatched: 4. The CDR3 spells CATSRTGTSGYEQYF. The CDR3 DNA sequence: TGTGCCACCAGCAGAACCGGGACTAGCGGTTACGAGCAGTACTTC. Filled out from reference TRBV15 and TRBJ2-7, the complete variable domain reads DAMVIQNPRYQVTQFGKPVTLSCSQTLNHNVMYWYQQKSSQAPKLLFHYYDKDFNNEADTPDNFQSRRPNTSFCFLDIRSPGLGDTAMYLCATSRTGTSGYEQYFGPGTRLTVT.

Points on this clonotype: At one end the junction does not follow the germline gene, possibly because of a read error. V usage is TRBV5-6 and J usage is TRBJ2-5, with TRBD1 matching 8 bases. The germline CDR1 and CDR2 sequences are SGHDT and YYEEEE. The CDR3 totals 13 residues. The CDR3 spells CAGSLGQEETQYF. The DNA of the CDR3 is TGTGCCGGCAGCTTGGGACAGGAAGAGACCCAGTACTTC.

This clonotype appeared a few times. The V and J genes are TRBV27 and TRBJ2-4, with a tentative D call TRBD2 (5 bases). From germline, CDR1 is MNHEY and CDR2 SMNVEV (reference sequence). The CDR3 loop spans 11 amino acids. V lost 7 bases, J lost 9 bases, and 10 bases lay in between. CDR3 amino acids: CASTGGGIQYF. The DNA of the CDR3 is TGTGCCAGCACCGGAGGCGGCATTCAGTACTTC.

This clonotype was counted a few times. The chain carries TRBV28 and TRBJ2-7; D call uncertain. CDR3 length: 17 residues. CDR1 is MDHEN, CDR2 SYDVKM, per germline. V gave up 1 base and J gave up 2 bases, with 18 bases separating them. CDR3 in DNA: TGTGCCAGCAGTTTATCATCAGCGTCCCTGTCTCCCTACGAGCAGTACTTC. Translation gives CASSLSSASLSPYEQYF.

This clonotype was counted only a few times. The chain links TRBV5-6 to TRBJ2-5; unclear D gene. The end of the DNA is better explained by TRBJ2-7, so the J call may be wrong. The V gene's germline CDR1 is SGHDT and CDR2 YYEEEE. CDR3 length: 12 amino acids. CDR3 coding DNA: TGTGCCAGCAGCTTCATTCGTCCCGAGCAGTACTTC. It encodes CASSFIRPEQYF.

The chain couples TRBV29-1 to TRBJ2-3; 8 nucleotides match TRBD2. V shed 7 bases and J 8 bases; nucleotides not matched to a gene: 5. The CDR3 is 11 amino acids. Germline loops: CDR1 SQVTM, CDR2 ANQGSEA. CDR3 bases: TGCAGCGGTGCCGCGGGGGGTACGCAGTATTTT. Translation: CSGAAGGTQYF.